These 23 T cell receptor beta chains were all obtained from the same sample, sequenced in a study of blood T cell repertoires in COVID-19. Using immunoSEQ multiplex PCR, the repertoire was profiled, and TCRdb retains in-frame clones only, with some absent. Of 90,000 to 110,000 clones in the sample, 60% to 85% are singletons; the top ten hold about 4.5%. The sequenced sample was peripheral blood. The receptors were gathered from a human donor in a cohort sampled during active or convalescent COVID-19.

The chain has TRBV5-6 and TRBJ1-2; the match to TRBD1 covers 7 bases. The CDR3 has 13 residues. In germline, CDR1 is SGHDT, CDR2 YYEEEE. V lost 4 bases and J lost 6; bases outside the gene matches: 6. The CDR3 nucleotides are TGTGCCAGCAGCCTCAGACAGGGCGATGGCTACACCTTC. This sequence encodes CASSLRQGDGYTF.

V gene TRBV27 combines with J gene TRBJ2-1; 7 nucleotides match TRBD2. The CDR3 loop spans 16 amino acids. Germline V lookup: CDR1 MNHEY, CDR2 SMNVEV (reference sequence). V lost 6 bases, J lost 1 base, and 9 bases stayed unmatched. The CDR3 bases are TGTGCCAGCAGCCCTAGCCGGGGGGTATCCTACAATGAGCAGTTCTTC. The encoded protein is CASSPSRGVSYNEQFF.

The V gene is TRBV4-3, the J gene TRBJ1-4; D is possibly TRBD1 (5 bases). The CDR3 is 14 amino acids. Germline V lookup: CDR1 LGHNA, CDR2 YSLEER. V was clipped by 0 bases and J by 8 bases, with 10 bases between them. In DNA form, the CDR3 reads TGCGCCAGCAGCCAAGAGTGGGGCAGGGAAAAACTGTTTTTT. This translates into CASSQEWGREKLFF.

CDR3 DNA: TGTGCCAGCAGCATTTTCGGGACAGCACTTTCCGAGCAGTTCTTC. Its protein is CASSIFGTALSEQFF. The chain couples TRBV7-2 to TRBJ2-1; 7 bases fit TRBD1. The CDR3 has 15 amino acids. The V gene's germline CDR1 is SGHTA and CDR2 FQGNSA. Trimming took 5 bases from V and 10 from J; bases not matched to a gene: 14.

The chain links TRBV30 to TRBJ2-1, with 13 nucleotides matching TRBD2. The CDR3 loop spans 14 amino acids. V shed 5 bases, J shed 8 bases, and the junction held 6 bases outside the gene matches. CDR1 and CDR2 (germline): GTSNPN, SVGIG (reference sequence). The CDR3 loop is CAWERTSGSHEQFF. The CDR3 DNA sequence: TGTGCCTGGGAAAGGACTAGCGGGAGTCATGAGCAGTTCTTC.

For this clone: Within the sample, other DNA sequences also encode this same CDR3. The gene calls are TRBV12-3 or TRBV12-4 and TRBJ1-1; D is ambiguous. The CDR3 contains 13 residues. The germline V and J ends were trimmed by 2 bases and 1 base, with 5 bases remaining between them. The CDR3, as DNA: TGTGCCAGCAGTTTATCGGGGAACACTGAAGCTTTCTTT. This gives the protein CASSLSGNTEAFF.

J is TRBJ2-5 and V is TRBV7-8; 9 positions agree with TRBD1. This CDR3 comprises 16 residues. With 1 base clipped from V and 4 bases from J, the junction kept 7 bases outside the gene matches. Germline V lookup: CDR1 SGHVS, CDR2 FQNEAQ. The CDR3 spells CASSLVIGTGTETQYF. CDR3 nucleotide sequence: TGTGCCAGCAGCTTAGTCATTGGGACAGGGACAGAGACCCAGTACTTC.

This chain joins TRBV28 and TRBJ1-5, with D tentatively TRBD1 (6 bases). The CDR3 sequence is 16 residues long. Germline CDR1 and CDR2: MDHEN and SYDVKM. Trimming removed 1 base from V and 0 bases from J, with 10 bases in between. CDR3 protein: CASSLSGQHSNQPQHF. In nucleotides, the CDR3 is TGTGCCAGCAGTTTATCAGGACAGCATAGCAATCAGCCCCAGCATTTT.

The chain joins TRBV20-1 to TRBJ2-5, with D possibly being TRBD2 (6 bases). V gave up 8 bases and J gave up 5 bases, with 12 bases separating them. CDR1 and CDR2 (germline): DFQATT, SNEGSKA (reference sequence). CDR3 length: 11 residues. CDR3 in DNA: TGCAGTCCGACTAGATCGGAGACCCAGTACTTC. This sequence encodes CSPTRSETQYF.

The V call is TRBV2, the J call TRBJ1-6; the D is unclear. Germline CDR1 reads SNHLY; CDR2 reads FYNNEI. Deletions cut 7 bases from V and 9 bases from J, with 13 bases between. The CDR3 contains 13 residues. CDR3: CASKTTGVSPLHF. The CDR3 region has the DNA TGTGCCAGCAAGACGACCGGGGTTTCACCCCTCCACTTT. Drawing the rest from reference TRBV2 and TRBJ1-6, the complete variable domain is EPEVTQTPSHQVTQMGQEVILRCVPISNHLYFYWYRQILGQKVEFLVSFYNNEISEKSEIFDDQFSVERPDGSNFTLKIRSTKLEDSAMYFCASKTTGVSPLHFGNGTRLTVT.

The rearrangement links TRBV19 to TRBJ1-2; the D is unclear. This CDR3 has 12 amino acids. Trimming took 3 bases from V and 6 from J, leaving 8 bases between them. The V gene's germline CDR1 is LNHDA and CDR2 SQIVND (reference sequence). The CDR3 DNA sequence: TGTGCCAGTAGTATCCGGGGAGATGGCTACACCTTC. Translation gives CASSIRGDGYTF.

CDR3 protein: CASSLRPGQGRYEQYF. The CDR3 coding sequence is TGTGCCAGCAGCCTTCGACCGGGACAGGGTAGATACGAGCAGTACTTC. The gene calls are TRBV28 and TRBJ2-7, with 9 bases fitting TRBD1. The germline V gene has CDR1 MDHEN and CDR2 SYDVKM. CDR3 length: 16 residues. After removal of 6 bases from V and 4 bases from J, the junction contained 13 bases not matched to a gene.

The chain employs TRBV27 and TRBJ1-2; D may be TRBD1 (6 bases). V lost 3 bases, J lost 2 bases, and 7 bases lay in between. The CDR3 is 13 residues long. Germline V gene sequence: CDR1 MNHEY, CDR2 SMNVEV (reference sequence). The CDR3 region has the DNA TGTGCCAGCAGTTTTAGGGGGAACTATGGCTACACCTTC. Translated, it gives CASSFRGNYGYTF.

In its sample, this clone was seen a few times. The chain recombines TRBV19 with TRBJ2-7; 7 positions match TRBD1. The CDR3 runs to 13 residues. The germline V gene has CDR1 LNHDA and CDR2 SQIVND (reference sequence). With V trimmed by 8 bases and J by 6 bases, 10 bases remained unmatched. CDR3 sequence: CASGSLTGVEQYF. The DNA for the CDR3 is TGTGCCAGTGGATCACTCACAGGGGTCGAGCAGTACTTC.

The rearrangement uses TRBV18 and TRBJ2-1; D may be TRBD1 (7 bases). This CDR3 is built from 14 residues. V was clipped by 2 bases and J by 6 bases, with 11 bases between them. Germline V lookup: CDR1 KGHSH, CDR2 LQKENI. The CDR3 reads CASSPNQGGNEQFF. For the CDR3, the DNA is TGTGCCAGCTCACCAAACCAGGGGGGCAATGAGCAGTTCTTC. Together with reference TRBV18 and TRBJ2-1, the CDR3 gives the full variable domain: NAGVMQNPRHLVRRRGQEARLRCSPMKGHSHVYWYRQLPEEGLKFMVYLQKENIIDESGMPKERFSAEFPKEGPSILRIQQVVRGDSAAYFCASSPNQGGNEQFFGPGTRLTVL.

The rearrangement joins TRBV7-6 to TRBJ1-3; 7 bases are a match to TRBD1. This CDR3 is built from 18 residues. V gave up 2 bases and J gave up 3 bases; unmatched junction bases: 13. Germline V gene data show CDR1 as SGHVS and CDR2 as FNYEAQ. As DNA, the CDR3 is TGTGCCAGCAGCTTAACGATCGTCCCCAGGGGGGATGGAAACACCATATATTTT. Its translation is CASSLTIVPRGDGNTIYF.

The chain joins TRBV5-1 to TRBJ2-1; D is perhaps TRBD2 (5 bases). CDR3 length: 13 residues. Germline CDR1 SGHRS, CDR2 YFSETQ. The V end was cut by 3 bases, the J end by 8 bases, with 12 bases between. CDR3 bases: TGCGCCAGCAGCTACGAGGGTCGGGATGAGCAGTTCTTC. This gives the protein CASSYEGRDEQFF.

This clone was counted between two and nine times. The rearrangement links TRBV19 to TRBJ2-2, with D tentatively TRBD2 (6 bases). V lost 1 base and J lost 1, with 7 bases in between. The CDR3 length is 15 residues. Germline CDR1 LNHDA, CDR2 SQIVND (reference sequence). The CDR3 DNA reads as TGTGCCAGTAGTATAGGGGGGGTGAACACCGGGGAGCTGTTTTTT. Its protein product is CASSIGGVNTGELFF.

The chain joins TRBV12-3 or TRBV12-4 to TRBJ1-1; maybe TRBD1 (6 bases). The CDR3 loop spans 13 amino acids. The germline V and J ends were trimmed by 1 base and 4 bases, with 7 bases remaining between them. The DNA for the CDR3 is TGTGCCAGCAGTTTAGGGGGGCCCACTGAAGCTTTCTTT. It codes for CASSLGGPTEAFF.

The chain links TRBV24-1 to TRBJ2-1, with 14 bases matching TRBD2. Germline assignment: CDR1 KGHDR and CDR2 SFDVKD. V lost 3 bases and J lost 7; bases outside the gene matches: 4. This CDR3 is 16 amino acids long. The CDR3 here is CATSDTGTSGSNEQFF. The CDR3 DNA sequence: TGTGCCACCAGTGATACCGGGACTAGCGGGAGTAATGAGCAGTTCTTC.

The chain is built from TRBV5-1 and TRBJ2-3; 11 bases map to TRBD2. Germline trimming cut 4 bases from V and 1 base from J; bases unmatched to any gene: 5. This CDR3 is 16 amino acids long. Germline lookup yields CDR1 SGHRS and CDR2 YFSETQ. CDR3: CASSRVAGGRTDTQYF. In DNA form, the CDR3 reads TGCGCCAGCAGCAGGGTAGCGGGGGGGCGCACAGATACGCAGTATTTT.

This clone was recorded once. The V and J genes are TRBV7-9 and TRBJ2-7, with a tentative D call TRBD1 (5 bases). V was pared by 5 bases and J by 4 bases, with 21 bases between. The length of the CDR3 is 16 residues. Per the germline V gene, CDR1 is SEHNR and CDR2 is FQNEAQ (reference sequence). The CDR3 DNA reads TGTGCCAGCAGCCCAAAGACCCAGGCAGGGTGGTACGAGCAGTACTTC. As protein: CASSPKTQAGWYEQYF.

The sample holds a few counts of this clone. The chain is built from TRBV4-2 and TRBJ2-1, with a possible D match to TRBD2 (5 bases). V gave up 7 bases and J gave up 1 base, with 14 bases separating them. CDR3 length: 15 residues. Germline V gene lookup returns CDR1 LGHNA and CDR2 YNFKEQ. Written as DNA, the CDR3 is TGTGCCAGCACTACGGACTGGTTTTCCTACAATGAGCAGTTCTTC. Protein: CASTTDWFSYNEQFF.